One and the same sample provided the 16 T cell receptor beta chains below, sequenced in a study of Graves' ophthalmopathy and Graves' hyperthyroidism. From RNA, the CDR3 regions of TCR beta chains were amplified and sequenced. RT-PCR with HTBI primers came first, then second-round multiplex PCR. TCRdb itself ran the multiplex PCR reads through MiXCR, one entry per CDR3 protein. Among about 640,000 distinct CDR3 sequences listed, over 40% were seen once. The specimen sequenced was peripheral blood. Every receptor here comes from an adult man with Graves' ophthalmopathy.

The chain carries TRBV24-1 and TRBJ1-5, with D unclear. The CDR3 spans 12 residues. V dropped 11 bases and J dropped 10 bases, with 17 bases sitting between them. Germline assignment: CDR1 KGHDR and CDR2 SFDVKD. The CDR3 is CASGYSAGPQHF. The CDR3 DNA follows: TGTGCCAGCGGTTACTCGGCGGGCCCCCAGCATTTT.

This clonotype was recorded a few times. This chain links TRBV19 with TRBJ2-2, with D hard to call. The CDR3 has 16 residues. V was shortened by 1 base and J by 0 bases, with 9 bases between the two germline ends. CDR1 is LNHDA and CDR2 is SQIVND in the germline V gene (reference sequence). The CDR3: CASSIVYSANTGELFF. In DNA form, the CDR3 reads TGTGCCAGTAGTATAGTATACAGCGCGAACACCGGGGAGCTGTTTTTT.

The sample holds many counts of this clonotype. The rearrangement joins TRBV6-5 to TRBJ1-5, with D hard to call. The V and J ends lost 2 bases and 5 bases respectively, with 7 bases between them. The CDR3 runs 13 residues. Germline V lookup: CDR1 MNHEY, CDR2 SVGAGI. This CDR3 reads CASSYRLDQPQHF. The CDR3, as DNA: TGTGCCAGCAGTTACCGACTGGATCAGCCCCAGCATTTT.

This clonotype appeared many times. The rearrangement joins TRBV20-1 to TRBJ1-1, with 8 bases lining up with TRBD1. The V gene end was trimmed by 5 bases and the J gene end by 2 bases; junction bases not matched to a gene: 10. Looked up from germline, CDR1 is DFQATT and CDR2 is SNEGSKA (reference sequence). CDR3 length: 15 residues. CDR3 DNA sequence: TGCAGTGCTCAGAGGGCAGGGGGCATCAACACTGAAGCTTTCTTT. Translation gives CSAQRAGGINTEAFF.

The V gene is TRBV24-1, the J gene TRBJ1-2; D is ambiguous. Germline V gives CDR1 KGHDR, CDR2 SFDVKD. V dropped 11 bases and J dropped 2 bases, with 11 bases sitting between them. The CDR3 extends over 12 amino acids. In DNA form, the CDR3 reads TGTGCCAACAGCAGTGTAAACTATGGCTACACCTTC. Encoded protein: CANSSVNYGYTF.

This clonotype has just a few counts. This chain joins TRBV11-2 and TRBJ1-4; possible D gene TRBD1, 5 bases. Germline V gene lookup returns CDR1 SGHAT and CDR2 FQNNGV. V lost 5 bases to trimming and J lost 7 bases, with 11 bases between them. The CDR3 consists of 13 residues. CDR3 sequence: CASSQGGAEKLFF. CDR3 DNA sequence: TGTGCCAGCAGCCAAGGCGGGGCTGAAAAACTGTTTTTT.

This clonotype was recorded many times. The CDR3 loop is CASSFHRAYEQYF. The DNA for the CDR3 is TGTGCCAGCAGCTTCCACAGGGCCTACGAGCAGTACTTC. The chain is built from TRBV13 and TRBJ2-7; perhaps TRBD1 as D (6 bases). The CDR3 has 13 residues. Trimming took off 3 bases at V and 2 bases at J, with 8 bases between the two ends. Germline assignment: CDR1 PRHDT and CDR2 FYEKMQ (reference sequence).

This clonotype occurred many times. The chain couples TRBV6-5 to TRBJ1-2, with TRBD1 identical over 7 bases. Losses at the gene ends were 2 bases for V and 6 bases for J; bases not matched to a gene: 9. In germline, CDR1 is MNHEY, CDR2 SVGAGI. The CDR3 spans 15 residues. CDR3 in amino acids: CASSYPRQGRDGYTF. In DNA, the CDR3 is TGTGCCAGCAGTTACCCCCGACAGGGTCGAGATGGCTACACCTTC.

This sequence joins TRBV29-1 and TRBJ1-2; 10 bases align to TRBD1. After removal of 8 bases from V and 6 bases from J, the junction contained 12 bases not matched to a gene. Germline assignment: CDR1 SQVTM and CDR2 ANQGSEA. The CDR3 extends over 14 amino acids. CDR3: CSRFWDRGGHGYTF. The CDR3 DNA follows: TGCAGCCGCTTCTGGGACAGGGGCGGACATGGCTACACCTTC.

The chain combines TRBV15 with TRBJ1-6; 9 positions agree with TRBD1. With V trimmed by 2 bases and J by 6 bases, 2 bases remained unmatched. Germline values: CDR1 LNHNV, CDR2 YYDKDF (reference sequence). The CDR3 runs to 15 residues. This CDR3 reads CATSRSTGGNSPLHF. The CDR3 DNA follows: TGTGCCACCAGCAGATCGACAGGGGGTAATTCACCCCTCCACTTT.

A remark on this clonotype: Sequence at one end of the junction differs from germline and may be a read error. CDR3 bases: TGTGCCATCAGTGTTCGGACAGGGGAAAAACTGTTTTTT. This codes for CAISVRTGEKLFF. This sequence joins TRBV25-1 and TRBJ1-4; 8 bases align to TRBD1. Germline V lookup: CDR1 MGHDK, CDR2 SYGVNS. The CDR3 consists of 13 residues.

Ten or more counts support this clonotype. The gene calls are TRBV7-2 and TRBJ1-6; D not resolved. CDR3 length: 16 residues. V lost 1 base and J lost 7, with 14 bases in between. The germline gives CDR1 SGHTA, CDR2 FQGNSA. CDR3 amino acids: CASSLGAGFHNSPLHF. CDR3 bases: TGTGCCAGCAGCTTAGGCGCAGGTTTTCACAATTCACCCCTCCACTTT.

This clonotype was detected only a few times. A junction boundary mismatches the germline segment, possibly from a read error. The chain employs TRBV10-3 and TRBJ2-7, with D tentatively TRBD1 (5 bases). This CDR3 comprises 15 residues. The germline V gene encodes CDR1 ENHRY and CDR2 SYGVKD. The chain's CDR3 is CASSYSGRAAYEQYF. The CDR3 region has the DNA TGTGCCAGCAGTTACTCAGGCAGGGCGGCCTACGAGCAGTACTTC.

The V call is TRBV29-1, the J call TRBJ2-5; possible D gene TRBD1, 6 bases. Per germline, CDR1 SQVTM and CDR2 ANQGSEA. CDR3 length: 11 residues. Trimming removed 8 bases from V and 7 bases from J, with 14 bases in between. The CDR3 region has the DNA TGCAGCATGGAGGACAGAACGACCCAGTACTTC. Translated, it gives CSMEDRTTQYF.

This clonotype showed up many times. The chain recombines TRBV7-9 with TRBJ1-6; D perhaps matches TRBD1 (5 bases). The CDR3 sequence is 16 residues long. The germline V gene encodes CDR1 SEHNR and CDR2 FQNEAQ (reference sequence). The V gene lost 3 bases and the J gene lost 3 bases, with 12 bases spanning the gap. CDR3 loop: CASSFEGLDYNSPLHF. For the CDR3, the DNA is TGTGCCAGCAGCTTTGAGGGGTTGGACTATAATTCACCCCTCCACTTT.

The V and J genes are TRBV10-3 and TRBJ2-5; TRBD2 matches 8 bases. Germline loops: CDR1 ENHRY, CDR2 SYGVKD. J gave up 5 bases and V 5 bases, and 7 bases lay outside the gene matches. The CDR3 spans 14 residues. The CDR3: CAISREGRLETQYF. In nucleotides, the CDR3 is TGTGCCATCAGTCGGGAGGGCCGTCTGGAGACCCAGTACTTC.